The following is a T cell receptor (beta chain) sequence with its context. The target antigen is unknown. The data belong to a study of cytomegalovirus exposure and HLA in healthy donors. 60 Vbeta and 13 Jbeta primers were used in PCR. Here immunoSEQ multiplex PCR was the method, and the copy in TCRdb shows in-frame clones only, minus some. Among hundreds of thousands of clones listed, about 80% were seen once. The study's findings and limits: Cytomegalovirus-associated status was assigned to more than 150 TCR beta chains. Accurate predictions that matched the HLA-A and HLA-B alleles of most subjects were reportedly made from TCR beta sequences.

Germline-derived CDR1 and CDR2 are SGHDN and FVKESK. V was trimmed by 1 base and J by 0 bases, leaving 9 bases between them. There are 15 residues in the CDR3. This clonotype was sampled from a girl aged 10-17 years in good health and CMV-seronegative. The V call is TRBV14, the J call TRBJ1-1; D unresolved. Material: PBMCs. The CDR3 here is CASSQVAQMNTEAFF. The CDR3 region has the DNA TGTGCCAGCAGCCAAGTCGCGCAAATGAACACTGAAGCTTTCTTT.